These 26 T cell receptor beta chains originate from one sample sequenced in a study of cytomegalovirus exposure and HLA in healthy donors. This PCR relied on a set of 60 Vbeta primers and 13 Jbeta primers. The assay was immunoSEQ multiplex PCR, and TCRdb's table has in-frame clones only and misses some. The sample yields more than 75,000 clones, approximately 79% seen once. Sequenced input: PBMCs. Receptor source: a woman aged 35 to 49 in good health and CMV-seronegative.

V is TRBV6-1 and J is TRBJ2-1; the D is unclear. The V end lost 5 bases, the J end lost 0 bases, and 11 bases lay between the germline ends. This CDR3 spans 15 amino acids. Germline values: CDR1 MNHNS, CDR2 SASEGT. Here the CDR3 reads CASSTRHSSYNEQFF. CDR3 nucleotides: TGTGCCAGCAGTACGCGACATAGCTCCTACAATGAGCAGTTCTTC.

The sample holds one count of this clone. The J gene is TRBJ1-3, the V gene TRBV4-1; D is undetermined. The germline V and J ends were trimmed by 0 bases and 4 bases, with 7 bases remaining between them. This CDR3 has 14 amino acids. CDR1 is MGHRA, CDR2 YSYEKL, per germline. CDR3 DNA sequence: TGCGCCAGCAGCCAAGACAGGTTCGGAAACACCATATATTTT. Amino acids: CASSQDRFGNTIYF.

The V call is TRBV5-8, the J call TRBJ2-7; D is possibly TRBD2 (5 bases). CDR3 size: 17 residues. The germline V and J ends were trimmed by 4 bases and 1 base, with 21 bases remaining between them. CDR1 is SGHTS and CDR2 is YDEGEE in the germline V gene. The DNA for the CDR3 is TGTGCCAGCAGCCTCAATATAAGGGAAGGACTGTCCTACGAGCAGTACTTC. Residues: CASSLNIREGLSYEQYF.

This chain connects TRBV6-1 to TRBJ2-7; 9 bases are shared with TRBD1. This CDR3 comprises 14 residues. Looked up from germline, CDR1 is MNHNS and CDR2 is SASEGT. The V and J ends lost 10 bases and 1 base, in that order; junction bases with no gene match: 8. In DNA form, the CDR3 reads TGTGCCACCCGCCGGGACAGGGTTTCCTACGAGCAGTACTTC. As protein: CATRRDRVSYEQYF.

In its sample, this clone was seen once. This chain links TRBV19 with TRBJ2-3; perhaps TRBD2 as D (6 bases). V was pared by 3 bases and J by 4 bases, with 23 bases between. CDR3 size: 18 residues. Per germline, CDR1 LNHDA and CDR2 SQIVND (reference sequence). In DNA form, the CDR3 reads TGTGCCAGTAGTATTAGATCCCGTCCCGGGGAGGTTGCAGATACGCAGTATTTT. This gives the protein CASSIRSRPGEVADTQYF. The entire variable domain, with the rest obtained from reference TRBV19 and TRBJ2-3, is as follows: DGGITQSPKYLFRKEGQNVTLSCEQNLNHDAMYWYRQDPGQGLRLIYYSQIVNDFQKGDIAEGYSVSREKKESFPLTVTSAQKNPTAFYLCASSIRSRPGEVADTQYFGPGTRLTVL.

V and J are TRBV7-2 and TRBJ1-6; the D is unclear. V gave up 5 bases and J gave up 7 bases, with 18 bases separating them. The CDR3 spans 16 residues. CDR1 is SGHTA and CDR2 is FQGNSA in the germline V gene. The CDR3 reads CASSPSPPAKNSPLHF. The CDR3 DNA reads as TGTGCCAGCAGCCCAAGTCCCCCAGCGAAGAATTCACCCCTCCACTTT.

This clone was counted once. V usage is TRBV7-9 and J usage is TRBJ1-1; 7 bases agree with TRBD1. Germline V CDR1 and CDR2: SEHNR, FQNEAQ (reference sequence). The CDR3 loop spans 16 amino acids. V shed 3 bases and J 3 bases; nucleotides not matched to a gene: 10. The CDR3 DNA follows: TGTGCCAGCAGCTTCCTGACAGGGATTGGGGACACTGAAGCTTTCTTT. This translates into CASSFLTGIGDTEAFF.

V is TRBV4-2 and J is TRBJ2-1; TRBD2 matches 8 bases. V gave up 0 bases and J gave up 10 bases; unmatched junction bases: 8. Germline lookup yields CDR1 LGHNA and CDR2 YNFKEQ. The CDR3 runs 15 residues. The CDR3 nucleotides read TGTGCCAGCAGCCAAGAAGCGGGGGTACAAACGGAGCAGTTCTTC. It specifies CASSQEAGVQTEQFF.

The rearrangement links TRBV11-2 to TRBJ2-5; 11 nucleotides match TRBD2. The ends lost 0 bases at V and 5 bases at J; junction bases unmatched: 8. Germline values: CDR1 SGHAT, CDR2 FQNNGV. This CDR3 has 17 residues. CDR3 bases: TGTGCCAGCAGCTTAGAACTAGCGGGGGCCAGGCGGGAGACCCAGTACTTC. Protein product: CASSLELAGARRETQYF.

V is TRBV18 and J is TRBJ2-2, with 9 bases lining up with TRBD2. V lost 0 bases to trimming and J lost 0 bases; unmatched junction nucleotides: 2. The CDR3 extends over 17 amino acids. Germline V gene data show CDR1 as KGHSH and CDR2 as LQKENI. CDR3 protein: CASSPPASGANTGELFF. The CDR3 nucleotides read TGTGCCAGCTCACCACCGGCTAGCGGGGCGAACACCGGGGAGCTGTTTTTT.

The chain links TRBV2 to TRBJ2-7, with 10 bases aligning to TRBD1. This CDR3 region has 14 residues. CDR1 and CDR2 from the germline V gene are SNHLY and FYNNEI. V lost 5 bases and J lost 3; bases outside the gene matches: 4. CDR3 DNA: TGTGCCAGCAGTTCGGACAGGGGGAACTACGAGCAGTACTTC. Protein: CASSSDRGNYEQYF.

The V and J genes are TRBV28 and TRBJ1-1, with D possibly being TRBD1 (5 bases). V lost 3 bases, J lost 8 bases, and 10 bases lay in between. The CDR3 length is 12 residues. CDR1 MDHEN and CDR2 SYDVKM come from the germline V gene. The CDR3 protein is CASSFFTGEAFF. In DNA, the CDR3 is TGTGCCAGCAGTTTCTTCACAGGAGAAGCTTTCTTT.

This sequence joins TRBV27 and TRBJ1-2; TRBD1 might be the D (5 bases). CDR1 MNHEY and CDR2 SMNVEV come from the germline V gene (reference sequence). This CDR3 is 13 amino acids long. V lost 5 bases and J lost 1, with 8 bases in between. In DNA, the CDR3 is TGTGCCAGCAGTCCTCAGGGTAACTATGGCTACACCTTC. Protein product: CASSPQGNYGYTF.

The V call is TRBV4-1, the J call TRBJ1-4; 7 bases fit TRBD1. Per the germline V gene, CDR1 is MGHRA and CDR2 is YSYEKL. There are 15 residues in the CDR3. V gave up 4 bases and J gave up 6 bases; unmatched junction bases: 8. CDR3 bases: TGCGCCAGCAGCCCGGCGGGACAGACCTATGAAAAACTGTTTTTT. It encodes CASSPAGQTYEKLFF.

This clone was seen just once. The rearrangement joins TRBV27 to TRBJ2-4; D remains ambiguous. Trimming stripped 2 bases from V and 0 bases from J, with 8 bases between. Germline CDR1 MNHEY, CDR2 SMNVEV (reference sequence). CDR3 size: 15 residues. The CDR3 DNA follows: TGTGCCAGCAGTTTAGACTTTCTAGCCAAAAACATTCAGTACTTC. Protein: CASSLDFLAKNIQYF.

At least ten counts were recorded for this clone. The rearrangement uses TRBV7-6 and TRBJ2-1; D possibly corresponds to TRBD2 (6 bases). Germline-derived CDR1 and CDR2 are SGHVS and FNYEAQ. V was pared by 2 bases and J by 9 bases, with 11 bases between. CDR3 length: 13 amino acids. CDR3 sequence reads: CASSLTSKGEQFF. The CDR3 bases are TGTGCCAGCAGCTTAACTAGCAAGGGTGAGCAGTTCTTC.

The chain links TRBV5-6 to TRBJ2-6, with 7 bases matching TRBD1. CDR1 SGHDT and CDR2 YYEEEE come from the germline V gene. The CDR3 is made up of 15 amino acids. V lost 4 bases and J lost 4; bases outside the gene matches: 5. CDR3 sequence (DNA): TGTGCCAGCAGCCCGACAGGGACGGGGGCCAACGTCCTGACTTTC. Its protein is CASSPTGTGANVLTF.

The V and J genes are TRBV6-6 and TRBJ2-3, with 11 bases lining up with TRBD1. CDR1 and CDR2 (germline): MNHNY, SVGAGI (reference sequence). The CDR3 totals 16 residues. The V gene end was trimmed by 5 bases and the J gene end by 2 bases; junction bases not matched to a gene: 6. CDR3 DNA sequence: TGTGCCAGCAGTCCCGGGACAGGGGGGAACACAGATACGCAGTATTTT. It translates to CASSPGTGGNTDTQYF.

The chain links TRBV5-8 to TRBJ2-1, with 13 positions matching TRBD2. Germline CDR1 reads SGHTS; CDR2 reads YDEGEE. Trimming took 4 bases from V and 4 from J; bases not matched to a gene: 5. The CDR3 sequence is 16 residues long. The CDR3 nucleotides are TGTGCCAGCAGCCTAGCGGGACTAGCGGGATACAATGAGCAGTTCTTC. Amino acids: CASSLAGLAGYNEQFF.

This clone has only one observation. The chain links TRBV30 to TRBJ2-5, with D possibly TRBD2 on 5 matching bases. The V gene lost 7 bases and the J gene lost 5 bases, with 11 bases spanning the gap. The V gene's germline CDR1 is GTSNPN and CDR2 SVGIG (reference sequence). The CDR3 has 11 residues. The CDR3 protein is CASRESETQYF. The CDR3 bases are TGTGCCTCCCGGGAAAGTGAGACCCAGTACTTC.

The chain links TRBV6-5 to TRBJ1-1; 11 bases match TRBD1. Germline-derived CDR1 and CDR2 are MNHEY and SVGAGI. This CDR3 has 14 amino acids. Germline trimming cut 5 bases from V and 4 bases from J; bases unmatched to any gene: 3. CDR3 in DNA: TGTGCCAGCAGTGCCGGGACAGGGGGCACTGAAGCTTTCTTT. Translated, it gives CASSAGTGGTEAFF.

The chain joins TRBV5-6 to TRBJ2-1, with D perhaps TRBD1 (5 bases). V lost 3 bases, J lost 6 bases, and 13 bases lay in between. CDR1 and CDR2 (germline): SGHDT, YYEEEE. The length of the CDR3 is 14 residues. CDR3 DNA: TGTGCCAGCAGCTCAGGGTTTTGGGGCAATGAGCAGTTCTTC. It codes for CASSSGFWGNEQFF.

The rearrangement links TRBV4-1 to TRBJ1-5; D is uncertain. This CDR3 spans 17 amino acids. Deletions cut 1 base from V and 4 bases from J, with 17 bases between. Germline values: CDR1 MGHRA, CDR2 YSYEKL. The CDR3 is CASSQGGRGPKNQPQHF. The CDR3 region has the DNA TGCGCCAGCAGCCAAGGAGGTCGAGGGCCCAAGAATCAGCCCCAGCATTTT.

The J gene is TRBJ1-6, the V gene TRBV13, with D possibly TRBD1 on 5 matching bases. Trimming stripped 3 bases from V and 6 bases from J, with 12 bases between. Germline values: CDR1 PRHDT, CDR2 FYEKMQ (reference sequence). This CDR3 contains 15 residues. The CDR3 sequence: CASSFNPGSNSPLHF. The CDR3 DNA is TGTGCCAGCAGCTTCAATCCAGGGTCTAATTCACCCCTCCACTTT.

The chain links TRBV7-2 to TRBJ1-5, with D possibly TRBD1 on 6 matching bases. CDR1 SGHTA and CDR2 FQGNSA come from the germline V gene. Trimming stripped 5 bases from V and 7 bases from J, with 12 bases between. The CDR3 totals 13 residues. CDR3 in amino acids: CASSRGAGQPQHF. For the CDR3, the DNA is TGTGCCAGCAGCCGGGGGGCAGGGCAGCCCCAGCATTTT.

The V gene is TRBV4-3, the J gene TRBJ1-2, with D perhaps matching TRBD1 (6 bases). CDR3 size: 15 residues. Per germline, CDR1 LGHNA and CDR2 YSLEER. Trimming cost V 2 bases and J 0 bases, with 10 bases left between them. Here the CDR3 reads CASSQQGSPNYGYTF. The CDR3 DNA reads TGCGCCAGCAGCCAACAGGGGTCCCCTAACTATGGCTACACCTTC.